These T cell receptor beta chains were read from a single sample in a study of cytomegalovirus exposure and HLA in healthy donors. Clones were sequenced by immunoSEQ multiplex PCR, and TCRdb holds only the in-frame ones, with some missing. There are some 120,000 clones in the sample; roughly 90% occur only once, and 1.9% lies in the top ten. Sequencing input: PBMCs. Source of these receptors: a woman aged 18-35 years in good health and CMV-seronegative. The CDR3 runs from the conserved cysteine through the conserved F or W. A D gene is named only where the DNA matches it firmly. Clone size appears in some rows only: once, few, many, or a class for an expanded clone.

V gene	J gene	clone size	D gene	CDR3 DNA	CDR3 protein
TRBV7-2	TRBJ1-5	.	.	TGTGCCAGCAGCTACAGGGGCAATCAGCCCCAGCATTTT	CASSYRGNQPQHF
TRBV11-2	TRBJ1-5	once	.	TGTGCCAGCAGCGGTTCAGGGAATCAGCCCCAGCATTTT	CASSGSGNQPQHF
TRBV7-3	TRBJ2-1	.	TRBD1	TGTGCCAGCAGCCAAGGGACAGGGGGCTACAATGAGCAGTTCTTC	CASSQGTGGYNEQFF
TRBV4-1	TRBJ2-7	.	TRBD2	TGCGCCAGCAGCCAACCGGGACTAGGCTACGAGCAGTACTTC	CASSQPGLGYEQYF
TRBV7-6	TRBJ2-2	.	.	TGTGCCAGCAGCTTAGCAACTACGGAGACCGGGGAGCTGTTTTTT	CASSLATTETGELFF
TRBV30	TRBJ2-5	.	.	TGTGCCTGGAGTGGTAGCGACACCCTCTCAGGGACCCAGTACTTC	CAWSGSDTLSGTQYF
TRBV27	TRBJ1-6	.	TRBD1	TGTGCCAGCAGTCCGGGACAGGGGTTCACTTCACCCCTCCACTTT	CASSPGQGFTSPLHF
TRBV9	TRBJ1-1	.	TRBD1	TGTGCCAGCAGCGTTGGACAGGGGAACACTGAAGCTTTCTTT	CASSVGQGNTEAFF
TRBV2	TRBJ2-7	.	TRBD1	TGTGCCAGCGACGGACAGGGCTACGAGCAGTACTTC	CASDGQGYEQYF
TRBV7-2	TRBJ2-7	.	.	TGTGCCAGCAGCCCAGAGGGTAGGGCAGCCTACGAGCAGTACTTC	CASSPEGRAAYEQYF
TRBV18	TRBJ2-1	.	.	TGTGCCAGCTCACCACCGGAAATACTACCCGTTCCCTACAATGAGCAGTTCTTC	CASSPPEILPVPYNEQFF
TRBV11-2	TRBJ2-1	.	TRBD2	TGTGCCAGCAGCCCATGGGGACTAGCGGGGGGGAGCTCCTACAATGAGCAGTTCTTC	CASSPWGLAGGSSYNEQFF
TRBV30	TRBJ1-1	.	.	TGTGCCTGGAGTGGTGCAGGCCCGAACACTGAAGCTTTCTTT	CAWSGAGPNTEAFF
TRBV4-1	TRBJ2-3	.	TRBD2	TGCGCCAGCACCCAGAATGCGGGAGTCAGTGGAGATACGCAGTATTTT	CASTQNAGVSGDTQYF
TRBV28	TRBJ1-5	.	TRBD1	TGTGCCAGCAGTTTTTCCGGTAAGGGACAGGGAAATCAGCCCCAGCATTTT	CASSFSGKGQGNQPQHF
TRBV18	TRBJ1-1	.	.	TGTGCCAGCTCACCACGCGGGGTGCGGGAGGGAGCTTTCTTT	CASSPRGVREGAFF
TRBV28	TRBJ2-7	.	TRBD1	TGTGCCAGCAGTACACCGGGGACAGGGGGCCACGAGCAGTACTTC	CASSTPGTGGHEQYF
TRBV11-2	TRBJ2-5	once	.	TGTGCCAGCAGGGGGGGACGTGGTGGCCGGGGCCCTCAAGAGACCCAGTACTTC	CASRGGRGGRGPQETQYF
TRBV28	TRBJ2-1	once	.	TGTGCCAGCAGTTTAAGGGGCTCCCCTAATCTCAATGAGCAGTTCTTC	CASSLRGSPNLNEQFF
TRBV6-1	TRBJ2-3	.	TRBD2	TGTGCCAGCAGTGAAGGAGCGGGAACCCCAGATACGCAGTATTTT	CASSEGAGTPDTQYF
TRBV28	TRBJ1-1	.	TRBD1	TGTGCCAGCAGCCTACCGATAAAGGGGGCGAGGAACACTGAAGCTTTCTTT	CASSLPIKGARNTEAFF
TRBV27	TRBJ2-3	.	.	TGTGCCAGCACCAAAAGAGGCGATCACACAGATACGCAGTATTTT	CASTKRGDHTDTQYF
TRBV5-1	TRBJ2-7	.	.	TGCGCCAGCAGCTTGGCCGCTACGGGGGAGCAGTACTTC	CASSLAATGEQYF
TRBV7-2	TRBJ2-3	.	TRBD2	TGTGCCAGCAGCTGGACTAGCGGCACAGATACGCAGTATTTT	CASSWTSGTDTQYF
TRBV11-2	TRBJ2-5	.	TRBD2	TGTGCCAGCAGCCTGGCCGGGAGGGATATTCAGACCCAGTACTTC	CASSLAGRDIQTQYF
TRBV2	TRBJ2-3	.	.	TGTGCCAGCAACCGCCCAATGGGGGGGGGCTCTGGCACAGATACGCAGTATTTT	CASNRPMGGGSGTDTQYF
TRBV9	TRBJ2-1	once	TRBD2	TGTGCCAGCAGCGTAGTGGCGGGAGGGTTGTACAATGAGCAGTTCTTC	CASSVVAGGLYNEQFF